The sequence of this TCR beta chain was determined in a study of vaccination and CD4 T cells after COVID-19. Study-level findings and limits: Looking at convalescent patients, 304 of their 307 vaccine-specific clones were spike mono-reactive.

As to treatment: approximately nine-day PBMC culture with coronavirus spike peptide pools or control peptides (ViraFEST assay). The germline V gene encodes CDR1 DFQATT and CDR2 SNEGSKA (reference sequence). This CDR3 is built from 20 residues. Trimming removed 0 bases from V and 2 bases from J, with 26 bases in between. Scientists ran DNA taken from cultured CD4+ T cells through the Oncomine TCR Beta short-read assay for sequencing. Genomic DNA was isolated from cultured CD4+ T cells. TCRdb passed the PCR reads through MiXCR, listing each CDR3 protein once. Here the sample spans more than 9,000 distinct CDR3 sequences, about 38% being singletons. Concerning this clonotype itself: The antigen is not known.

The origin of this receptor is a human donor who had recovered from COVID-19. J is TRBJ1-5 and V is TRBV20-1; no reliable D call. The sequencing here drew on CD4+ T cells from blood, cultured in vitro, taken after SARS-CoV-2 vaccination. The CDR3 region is CSARETRPVYGFWRNQPQHF. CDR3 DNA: TGCAGTGCTAGAGAGACCCGGCCAGTCTACGGTTTTTGGCGCAATCAGCCCCAGCATTTT.